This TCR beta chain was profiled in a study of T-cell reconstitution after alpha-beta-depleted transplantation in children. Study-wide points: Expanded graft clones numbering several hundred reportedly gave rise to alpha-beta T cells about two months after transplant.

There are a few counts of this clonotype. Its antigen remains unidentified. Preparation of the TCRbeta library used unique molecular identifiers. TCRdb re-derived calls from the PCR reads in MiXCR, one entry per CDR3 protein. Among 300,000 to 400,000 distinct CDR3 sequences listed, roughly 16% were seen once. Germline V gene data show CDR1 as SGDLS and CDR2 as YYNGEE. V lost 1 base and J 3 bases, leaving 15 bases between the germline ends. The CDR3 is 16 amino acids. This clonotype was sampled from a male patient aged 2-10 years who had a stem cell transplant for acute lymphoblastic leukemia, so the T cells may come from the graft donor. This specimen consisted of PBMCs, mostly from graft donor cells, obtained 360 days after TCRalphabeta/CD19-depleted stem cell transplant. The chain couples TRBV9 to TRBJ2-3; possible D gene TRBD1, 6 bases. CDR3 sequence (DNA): TGTGCCAGCAGCGTAATACGGGAAGGGGGAACAGATACGCAGTATTTT. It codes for CASSVIREGGTDTQYF.